The 30 T cell receptor beta chains presented below share a single source sample, sequenced in a study of cytomegalovirus exposure and HLA in healthy donors. This PCR relied on a set of 60 Vbeta primers and 13 Jbeta primers. Produced via immunoSEQ multiplex PCR; TCRdb's table is partial and in-frame only. The profile shows under 200,000 clones, roughly 84% of them singletons. Sequenced input: PBMCs. The receptors shown here come from a man aged 30 to 45 in good health and CMV-seropositive.

The genes are TRBV14 and TRBJ2-1; 14 bases fit TRBD2. The germline CDR1 and CDR2 sequences are SGHDN and FVKESK. The CDR3 spans 18 residues. After removal of 0 bases from V and 9 bases from J, the junction contained 10 bases not matched to a gene. CDR3 coding DNA: TGTGCCAGCAGCCAAGATCGGGTACCAGGACTAGCGGGAGGTGAGCAGTTCTTC. Its translation is CASSQDRVPGLAGGEQFF.

This clone has a single count. The chain employs TRBV18 and TRBJ2-7; TRBD1 is a possible D gene (5 bases). V lost 3 bases to trimming and J lost 3 bases, with 15 bases between them. CDR1 is KGHSH, CDR2 LQKENI, per germline. CDR3 length: 15 amino acids. For the CDR3, the DNA is TGTGCCAGCTCACCGACGGCGAGACAGTTCTACGAGCAGTACGTC. Amino acids: CASSPTARQFYEQYV.

In nucleotides, the CDR3 is TGTGCCAGCACCTTAGCGGGAGAGGGATACAATGAGCAGTTCTTC. This gives the protein CASTLAGEGYNEQFF. V and J are TRBV9 and TRBJ2-1; 9 bases fit TRBD2. Germline lookup yields CDR1 SGDLS and CDR2 YYNGEE. The junction had 8 bases not matched to a gene; V was cut back by 6 bases and J by 4 bases. This CDR3 spans 15 amino acids.

The chain employs TRBV5-4 and TRBJ1-5; the D gene is possibly TRBD1 (5 bases). Per germline, CDR1 SGHNT and CDR2 YYREEE (reference sequence). The CDR3 has 15 amino acids. V was clipped by 3 bases and J by 3 bases, with 13 bases between them. The CDR3 is CASSSDSEPNQPQHF. CDR3 DNA sequence: TGTGCCAGCAGCTCCGACAGCGAGCCCAATCAGCCCCAGCATTTT.

The genes are TRBV6-5 and TRBJ1-2; D gene uncertain. V lost 5 bases and J lost 4, with 14 bases in between. CDR1 and CDR2 (germline): MNHEY, SVGAGI. The CDR3 has 14 amino acids. The DNA of the CDR3 is TGTGCCAGCAGTGGCGACCGACTGCTCTATGGCTACACCTTC. It translates to CASSGDRLLYGYTF.

The rearrangement joins TRBV6-5 to TRBJ2-3; 11 nucleotides agree with TRBD2. Germline values: CDR1 MNHEY, CDR2 SVGAGI. V lost 6 bases and J lost 4; bases outside the gene matches: 6. This CDR3 spans 15 amino acids. The CDR3 region is CASRPGTSGSDTQYF. In nucleotides, the CDR3 is TGTGCCAGCAGACCCGGGACTAGCGGTTCAGATACGCAGTATTTT.

The CDR3, as DNA: TGTGCCAGCAGTCCCACGGTATCCTCTGGAAACACCATATATTTT. It codes for CASSPTVSSGNTIYF. The chain has TRBV11-2 and TRBJ1-3; D uncertain. Between the trimmed V and J ends, which lost 6 bases and 0 bases, there was a span of 12 bases. This CDR3 contains 15 residues. The germline V gene has CDR1 SGHAT and CDR2 FQNNGV.

V usage is TRBV21-1 and J usage is TRBJ1-5; the table names TRBD1, a call not compared with the DNA. TRBV21-1 is a pseudogene locus. The CDR3 is 16 amino acids. The CDR3 coding sequence is TGTGCCAGCAGCAAAGGGGTAGGACAGAGCAATCAGCCCCAGCATTTT. Translating gives CASSKGVGQSNQPQHF.

The V call is TRBV23-1, the J call TRBJ2-5, with 8 bases aligning to TRBD1. The J call may be incorrect, as the DNA end agrees better with TRBJ2-7. TRBV23-1 is reported as an ORF; its role is uncertain. This CDR3 spans 13 amino acids. For the CDR3, the DNA is TGCGCCAGCAGGGCAGGGGGCGCCTACGAGCAGTACTTC. Translation gives CASRAGGAYEQYF.

This CDR3 is CASSFRGVTNEKLFF. CDR3 sequence (DNA): TGTGCCAGCAGCTTCCGGGGGGTAACTAATGAAAAACTGTTTTTT. This chain connects TRBV5-4 to TRBJ1-4; D perhaps matches TRBD1 (5 bases). The CDR3 contains 15 residues. The V gene lost 2 bases and the J gene lost 1 base, with 9 bases spanning the gap. Germline values: CDR1 SGHNT, CDR2 YYREEE (reference sequence).

The chain combines TRBV11-3 with TRBJ2-5; 9 positions match TRBD2. This CDR3 has 19 amino acids. Germline CDR1 SGHNT, CDR2 YENEEA. V was pared by 7 bases and J by 4 bases, with 22 bases of the junction left unmatched. The chain's CDR3 is CASTHGRASGNTLGETQYF. The CDR3 DNA follows: TGTGCCAGCACCCACGGGAGGGCTAGCGGGAACACTTTGGGAGAGACCCAGTACTTC.

V gene TRBV14 combines with J gene TRBJ2-1, with 11 bases lining up with TRBD2. V shed 4 bases, J shed 10 bases, and the junction held 3 bases outside the gene matches. The CDR3 consists of 13 residues. Germline CDR1 and CDR2: SGHDN and FVKESK. DNA of the CDR3: TGTGCCAGCAGCCCCCGACTAGCGGGAGAGCAGTTCTTC. Translating gives CASSPRLAGEQFF. Based on the CDR3 plus reference TRBV14 and TRBJ2-1, the full variable domain is EAGVTQFPSHSVIEKGQTVTLRCDPISGHDNLYWYRRVMGKEIKFLLHFVKESKQDESGMPNNRFLAERTGGTYSTLKVQPAELEDSGVYFCASSPRLAGEQFFGPGTRLTVL.

V gene TRBV5-1 combines with J gene TRBJ2-3; tentatively, D is TRBD1 (6 bases). The germline V and J ends were trimmed by 0 bases and 4 bases, with 12 bases remaining between them. CDR1 and CDR2 from the germline V gene are SGHRS and YFSETQ. The CDR3 has 15 residues. In nucleotides, the CDR3 is TGCGCCAGCAGCTTGGGGGACATCATAGCAGATACGCAGTATTTT. Translation: CASSLGDIIADTQYF.

This sequence joins TRBV18 and TRBJ2-5; 8 bases match TRBD2. The J call may be faulty, since TRBJ2-7 better matches the DNA end. The CDR3 consists of 17 residues. Germline CDR1 and CDR2: KGHSH and LQKENI. The CDR3 sequence: CASSPRASSGPTYEQYF. In DNA, the CDR3 is TGTGCCAGCTCACCACGGGCGTCTAGCGGGCCGACCTACGAGCAGTACTTC.

The chain couples TRBV11-2 to TRBJ2-1, with D uncertain. The CDR3 extends over 17 amino acids. CDR1 is SGHAT and CDR2 is FQNNGV in the germline V gene. Between the trimmed V and J ends, which lost 1 base and 8 bases, there was a span of 21 bases. The CDR3, as DNA: TGTGCCAGCAGCTTAGTAGTACTAAGTAACCTACGTGATGAGCAGTTCTTC. Residues: CASSLVVLSNLRDEQFF.

The CDR3 loop reads CAWSPVLWTEAFF. In DNA, the CDR3 is TGTGCCTGGAGCCCAGTTTTGTGGACTGAAGCTTTCTTT. The chain recombines TRBV30 with TRBJ1-1; D remains ambiguous. The CDR3 extends over 13 amino acids. V lost 3 bases to trimming and J lost 5 bases, with 13 bases between them. Germline CDR1 reads GTSNPN; CDR2 reads SVGIG (reference sequence).

The chain is built from TRBV19 and TRBJ2-3; possibly TRBD1 for D (5 bases). This CDR3 has 14 residues. Deletions cut 6 bases from V and 2 bases from J, with 12 bases between. Germline V gives CDR1 LNHDA, CDR2 SQIVND (reference sequence). The CDR3 protein is CASSIRQFTDTQYF. CDR3 bases: TGTGCCAGTAGCATAAGACAGTTCACAGATACGCAGTATTTT.

The chain is built from TRBV19 and TRBJ1-1; D remains ambiguous. CDR3 size: 13 residues. V shed 3 bases and J shed 1 base, with 6 bases lying between them. CDR1 and CDR2 from the germline V gene are LNHDA and SQIVND (reference sequence). The CDR3, as DNA: TGTGCCAGTAGTATGCGGGAGAACACTGAAGCTTTCTTT. Translation: CASSMRENTEAFF.

Concerning this clone: A read error may produce the germline difference seen at one junction end. The same CDR3 can be traced to other DNA sequences in this sample. This chain uses TRBV5-4 with TRBJ2-5; 13 nucleotides align to TRBD2. The CDR3 totals 16 residues. Looked up from germline, CDR1 is SGHNT and CDR2 is YYREEE (reference sequence). CDR3: CASSHGTSGILETQYF. CDR3 DNA: TGCGCCAGCAGCCATGGGACTAGCGGGATCTTGGAGACCCAGTACTTC.

The rearrangement uses TRBV4-1 and TRBJ1-4; 10 bases fit TRBD1. Germline loops: CDR1 MGHRA, CDR2 YSYEKL. This CDR3 contains 17 residues. The junction had 7 bases not matched to a gene; V was cut back by 0 bases and J by 6 bases. CDR3 DNA: TGCGCCAGCAGCCAAGATATTACGGGACAGGGGTATGAAAAACTGTTTTTT. Protein product: CASSQDITGQGYEKLFF.

This clone was seen only a few times. The chain is built from TRBV7-9 and TRBJ2-7, with D possibly matching TRBD1 (6 bases). Looked up from germline, CDR1 is SEHNR and CDR2 is FQNEAQ (reference sequence). Trimming pared 4 bases from V and 4 bases from J, leaving 8 bases between. The CDR3 loop spans 12 amino acids. The chain's CDR3 is CASSSQGYEQYV. CDR3 coding DNA: TGTGCCAGCAGCTCACAGGGATACGAGCAGTACGTC.

V and J are TRBV18 and TRBJ1-6; 7 nucleotides agree with TRBD1. CDR1 and CDR2 from the germline V gene are KGHSH and LQKENI. This CDR3 comprises 15 residues. Trimming took 3 bases from V and 7 from J; bases not matched to a gene: 6. CDR3 DNA: TGTGCCAGCTCACCGGGACAGTATGAGAATTCACCCCTCCACTTT. This codes for CASSPGQYENSPLHF.

This chain joins TRBV7-9 and TRBJ2-1; 9 nucleotides agree with TRBD1. The germline V gene encodes CDR1 SEHNR and CDR2 FQNEAQ (reference sequence). V lost 2 bases and J lost 7; bases outside the gene matches: 6. This CDR3 has 15 residues. The CDR3 sequence is CASSLRDRDRNEQFF. The CDR3 coding sequence is TGTGCCAGCAGCTTAAGGGACAGGGATCGAAATGAGCAGTTCTTC.

The rearrangement uses TRBV7-3 and TRBJ2-7; D is undetermined. The CDR3 extends over 13 amino acids. CDR1 and CDR2 from the germline V gene are SGHTA and FQGTGA. V lost 6 bases and J lost 1, with 10 bases in between. The CDR3 sequence: CASSCPGSYEQYV. The CDR3 DNA sequence: TGTGCCAGCAGTTGCCCGGGTTCCTACGAGCAGTACGTC.

V and J are TRBV7-9 and TRBJ2-2; D unresolved. The V gene lost 7 bases and the J gene lost 6 bases, with 6 bases spanning the gap. The germline V gene has CDR1 SEHNR and CDR2 FQNEAQ (reference sequence). The CDR3 is 11 amino acids. CDR3 coding DNA: TGTGCCAGCACCCTTGCCGGGGAGCTGTTTTTT. It specifies CASTLAGELFF. Full variable domain (remainder filled in from reference TRBV7-9 and TRBJ2-2): DTGVSQNPRHKITKRGQNVTFRCDPISEHNRLYWYRQTLGQGPEFLTYFQNEAQLEKSRLLSDRFSAERPKGSFSTLEIQRTEQGDSAMYLCASTLAGELFFGEGSRLTVL.

The chain links TRBV18 to TRBJ1-2, with no clear D. Trimming took 6 bases from V and 3 from J, leaving 11 bases between them. The germline CDR1 and CDR2 sequences are KGHSH and LQKENI. This CDR3 is built from 13 residues. This chain's CDR3 is CASSTMEDYGYTF. In nucleotides, the CDR3 is TGTGCCAGCTCGACGATGGAGGACTATGGCTACACCTTC.

This sequence joins TRBV28 and TRBJ1-1, with 7 bases lining up with TRBD1. The germline V gene has CDR1 MDHEN and CDR2 SYDVKM. The trim removed 3 bases at V and 7 bases at J, leaving 5 bases unmatched. The length of the CDR3 is 13 residues. Here the CDR3 reads CASSFPGTDEAFF. The CDR3 nucleotides are TGTGCCAGCAGTTTCCCCGGGACAGATGAAGCTTTCTTT.

J is TRBJ2-7 and V is TRBV5-3; D possibly corresponds to TRBD2 (6 bases). TRBV5-3 is given ORF status, its function remaining uncertain. The CDR3 loop spans 17 amino acids. V was shortened by 0 bases and J by 0 bases, with 16 bases between the two germline ends. CDR3 nucleotides: TGTGCCAGAAGCTTGGTTTCGTTGGCTAGCGACTCCTACGAGCAGTACGTC. It yields the protein CARSLVSLASDSYEQYV.

This clone is a singleton in its sample. Because the CDR3's place on the DNA is in doubt, the DNA is left out and the CDR3 is given as listed by TCRdb. The chain uses TRBV12-5 and TRBJ1-1. 17 amino acids form the CDR3, both terminal residues included. CDR1 LGHNT and CDR2 FRNRAP come from the germline V gene. This CDR3 is CASGFWPRTGMNTEAFF.

V usage is TRBV2 and J usage is TRBJ2-7; TRBD2 is a possible D gene (5 bases). From germline, CDR1 is SNHLY and CDR2 FYNNEI. The CDR3 covers 13 residues. Trimming removed 4 bases at V and 0 bases at J, with 7 bases between. The CDR3 bases are TGTGCCAGCAGTGCTGGGAGCTCCTACGAGCAGTACTTC. Its protein product is CASSAGSSYEQYF.